A single sample is the source of the 8 T cell receptor beta chains below, sequenced in a study of monozygotic twins with inflammatory bowel disease. TCRdb re-called the 5' RACE reads and shows each CDR3 protein once, DNA omitted. The sample has 300,000 to 350,000 distinct CDR3 sequences. The sample comprised blood. Receptors were obtained from a human donor with ulcerative colitis or Crohn's disease, or a healthy co-twin of an affected twin (not recorded which).

CDR3 loop: CSVDGTAYNEQFF. V is TRBV29-1 and J is TRBJ2-1; TCRdb names TRBD1, which stays unverified in the absence of DNA. CDR1 SQVTM and CDR2 ANQGSEA come from the germline V gene. The CDR3 has 13 residues.

The chain uses TRBV19 and TRBJ2-7. The CDR3 runs to 13 residues. CDR1 and CDR2 (germline): LNHDA, SQIVND (reference sequence). The CDR3 sequence: CASKLDGAYEQYF.

J is TRBJ1-1 and V is TRBV6-1. Germline CDR1 is MNHNS and CDR2 is SASEGT. The CDR3 is made up of 13 amino acids. Here the CDR3 reads CASSPLESTEAFF.

This chain connects TRBV9 to TRBJ2-3; TCRdb proposes TRBD2, but this gene call is untestable without DNA. Germline CDR1 reads SGDLS; CDR2 reads YYNGEE. The CDR3 spans 19 residues. CDR3 sequence reads: CASSVEDLTSGSGIDTQYF.

V is TRBV29-1 and J is TRBJ2-3; TCRdb proposes TRBD1, but this gene call is untestable without DNA. From germline, CDR1 is SQVTM and CDR2 ANQGSEA. This CDR3 spans 14 amino acids. The CDR3: CSVEGTGDTDTQYF.

CDR3 loop: CASSLGQGGGGTEAFF. The chain carries TRBV7-9 and TRBJ1-1; no DNA is available, so the TRBD1 call from TCRdb remains unchecked. The CDR3 sequence is 16 residues long. Germline CDR1 and CDR2: SEHNR and FQNEAQ (reference sequence).

V and J are TRBV27 and TRBJ2-2; TCRdb proposes TRBD1, but this gene call is untestable without DNA. Germline V gene sequence: CDR1 MNHEY, CDR2 SMNVEV (reference sequence). This CDR3 is built from 16 residues. The CDR3 sequence: CASSTRDRGTSGELFF.

The chain couples TRBV10-2 to TRBJ2-7; the TRBD1 assignment by TCRdb is unverifiable without DNA. The V gene's germline CDR1 is WSHSY and CDR2 SAAADI. The CDR3 is 16 residues long. CDR3: CASSTPGQGESHEQYF.